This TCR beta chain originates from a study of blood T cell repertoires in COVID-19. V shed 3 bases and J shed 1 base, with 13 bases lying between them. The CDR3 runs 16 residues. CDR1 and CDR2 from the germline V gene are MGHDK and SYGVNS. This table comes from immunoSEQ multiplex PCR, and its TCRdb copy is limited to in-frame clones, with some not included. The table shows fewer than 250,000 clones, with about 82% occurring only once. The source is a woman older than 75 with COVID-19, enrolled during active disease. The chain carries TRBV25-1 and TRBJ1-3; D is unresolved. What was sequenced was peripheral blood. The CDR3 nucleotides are TGTGCCAGCAGTGATCGTCGACGGGAATCTGGAAACACCATATATTTT. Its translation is CASSDRRRESGNTIYF.